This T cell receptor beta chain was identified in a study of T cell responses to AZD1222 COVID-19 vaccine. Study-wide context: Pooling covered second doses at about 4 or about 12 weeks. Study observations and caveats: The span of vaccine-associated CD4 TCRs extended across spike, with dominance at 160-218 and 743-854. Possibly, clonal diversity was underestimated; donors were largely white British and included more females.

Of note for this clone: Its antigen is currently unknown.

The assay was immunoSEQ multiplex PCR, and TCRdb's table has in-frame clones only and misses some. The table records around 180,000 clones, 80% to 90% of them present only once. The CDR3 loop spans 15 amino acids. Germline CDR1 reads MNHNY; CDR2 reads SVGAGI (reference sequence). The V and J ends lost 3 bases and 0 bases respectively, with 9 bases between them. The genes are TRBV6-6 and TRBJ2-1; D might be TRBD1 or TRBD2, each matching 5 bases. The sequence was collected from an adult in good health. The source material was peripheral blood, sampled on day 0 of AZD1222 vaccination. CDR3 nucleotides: TGTGCCAGCAGTTATGAGGGGCTCTCCTACAATGAGCAGTTCTTC. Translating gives CASSYEGLSYNEQFF.